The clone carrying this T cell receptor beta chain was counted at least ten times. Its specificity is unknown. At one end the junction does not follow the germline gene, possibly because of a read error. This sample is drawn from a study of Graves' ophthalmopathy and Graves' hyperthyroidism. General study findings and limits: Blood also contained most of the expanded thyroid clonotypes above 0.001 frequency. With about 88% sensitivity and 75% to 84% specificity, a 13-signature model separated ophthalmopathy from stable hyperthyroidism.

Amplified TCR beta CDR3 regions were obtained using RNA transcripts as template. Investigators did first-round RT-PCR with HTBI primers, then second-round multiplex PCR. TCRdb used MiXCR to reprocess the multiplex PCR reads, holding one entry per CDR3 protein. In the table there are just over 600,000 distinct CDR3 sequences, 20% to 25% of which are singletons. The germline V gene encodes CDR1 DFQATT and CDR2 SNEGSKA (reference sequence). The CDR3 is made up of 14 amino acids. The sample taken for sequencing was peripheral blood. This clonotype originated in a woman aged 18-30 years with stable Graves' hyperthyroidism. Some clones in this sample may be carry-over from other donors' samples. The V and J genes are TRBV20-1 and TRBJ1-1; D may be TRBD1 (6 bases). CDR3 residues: CSARSPLGHLGRMF. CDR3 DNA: TGCAGTGCTAGGAGCCCGCTGGGACATTTGGGGAGGATGTTT.